These T cell receptor beta chains were read from a single sample in a study of T cell responses to AZD1222 COVID-19 vaccine. Sequencing was performed with immunoSEQ multiplex PCR; in TCRdb, only in-frame clones are kept and a portion is missing. This table has roughly 200,000 clones, around 93% appearing once. The specimen comprised peripheral blood, sampled 28 days after the second dose of the MenACWY control vaccine. The receptors originated from an adult who received the MenACWY meningococcal vaccine as a control. The CDR3 runs from the conserved cysteine through the conserved F or W. D genes are given only for firm matches. Rows give clone size only sometimes, using once, few, many, or a class for an expanded clone.

V gene,clone size,D gene,J gene,CDR3 DNA,CDR3 protein
TRBV30,NA,NA,TRBJ1-4,TGTGCCTGGAGTGTAAGGGGGAATAATGAAAAACTGTTTTTT,CAWSVRGNNEKLFF
TRBV6-2/TRBV6-3,NA,NA,TRBJ2-3,TGTGCCAGCAGTTACTCGGGGGCCATGACAGATACGCAGTATTTT,CASSYSGAMTDTQYF
TRBV11-1,NA,TRBD2,TRBJ2-2,TGTGCCAGCAGCTTAGCCGGGGGGGCGACCGGGGAGCTGTTTTTT,CASSLAGGATGELFF
TRBV30,NA,NA,TRBJ1-3,TGTGCCTGGGTTACCGGGCTATCTGGTGGCACCATATATTTT,CAWVTGLSGGTIYF
TRBV28,NA,NA,TRBJ1-3,TGTGCCAGCAGTTTAACAGGGACTGGAAACACCATATATTTT,CASSLTGTGNTIYF
TRBV7-2,NA,NA,TRBJ1-2,TGTGCCAGCAGCTTAGCGGTAGGACAGCCCTCCGGAGCTACCTTC,CASSLAVGQPSGATF
TRBV5-6,NA,NA,TRBJ1-4,TGTGCCAGCAGCGGGGGCGAAAAACTGTTTTTT,CASSGGEKLFF
TRBV3-1/TRBV3-2,once,TRBD1,TRBJ1-1,TGTGCCACCGGACAGGGGCCCGTCTACACTGAAGCTTTCTTT,CATGQGPVYTEAFF
TRBV30,NA,TRBD1,TRBJ2-7,TGTGCCTGGCGCCGGGACAGGGCCGACGAGCAGTACTTC,CAWRRDRADEQYF
TRBV7-2,NA,TRBD2,TRBJ2-3,TGTGCCAGCAGCGCGGGAGGGTGGACGTCTAGCACAGATACGCAGTATTTT,CASSAGGWTSSTDTQYF
TRBV29-1,NA,NA,TRBJ1-4,TGCAGCGCGAAGGTTAATGAAAAACTGTTTTTT,CSAKVNEKLFF
TRBV18,NA,TRBD1,TRBJ2-7,TGTGCCAGCTCACCCGGACAGGAAAGGGCCTACGAGCAGTACTTC,CASSPGQERAYEQYF
TRBV7-2,NA,NA,TRBJ1-6,TGTGCCAGCAGCTCGTACAGCAATTCACCCCTCCACTTT,CASSSYSNSPLHF
TRBV7-9,NA,TRBD1,TRBJ1-1,TGTGCCAGCAGCTTGGGACAGGGCACTGAAGCTTTCTTT,CASSLGQGTEAFF
TRBV5-6,NA,TRBD1,TRBJ1-4,TGTGCCAGCAGCGTGGAGACAGGGGTCGAAAATGAAAAACTGTTTTTT,CASSVETGVENEKLFF
TRBV6-5,NA,TRBD1,TRBJ1-5,TGTGCCAGCAGGAGATCCGGGACAGAGAATCAGCCCCAGCATTTT,CASRRSGTENQPQHF
TRBV19,NA,NA,TRBJ1-5,TGTGCCAGTAGTAGCCAGCTATATAGCAATCAGCCCCAGCATTTT,CASSSQLYSNQPQHF
TRBV2,NA,NA,TRBJ1-5,TGTGCCAGCGTCCGAGAACTAGCCCAGCCCCAGCATTTT,CASVRELAQPQHF
TRBV5-1,NA,TRBD1,TRBJ2-1,TGCGCCAGCAGCCCGGGACAGTCCTACAATGAGCAGTTCTTC,CASSPGQSYNEQFF
TRBV18,NA,NA,TRBJ1-1,TGTGCCAGCTCACCCAATGACGGGAACACTGAAGCTTTCTTT,CASSPNDGNTEAFF
TRBV12-3/TRBV12-4,NA,NA,TRBJ1-1,TGTGCCAGCAGGCGCTTCCAGGGCACTGAAGCTTTCTTT,CASRRFQGTEAFF
TRBV3-1/TRBV3-2,NA,NA,TRBJ1-2,TGTGCCAGCAGCCCAGGCAGCTATGGCTACACCTTC,CASSPGSYGYTF
TRBV18,once,NA,TRBJ1-3,TGTGCCAGCTCACCCATAAGGGGATGGCGTGAAAACACCATATATTTT,CASSPIRGWRENTIYF
TRBV7-2,NA,TRBD1,TRBJ1-4,TGTGCCAGCAGCCTCATCGGGGGAGGACAGGAAAGGGAAAAACTGTTTTTT,CASSLIGGGQEREKLFF
TRBV3-1/TRBV3-2,NA,NA,TRBJ1-3,TGTGCCAGCAGCCCCAGGACCACCTCTGGAAACACCATATATTTT,CASSPRTTSGNTIYF
TRBV6-2/TRBV6-3,NA,TRBD1,TRBJ2-7,TGTGCCAGCAGTTCCATCCGGGACAGTTCCTTCTACGAGCAGTACTTC,CASSSIRDSSFYEQYF
TRBV6-2/TRBV6-3,NA,NA,TRBJ2-1,TGTGCCAGCAGTTACGGCAACTCCTACAATGAGCAGTTCTTC,CASSYGNSYNEQFF
TRBV6-2/TRBV6-3,NA,NA,TRBJ1-2,TGTGCCAGCAGCTTGGACAGATCTAACTATGGCTACACCTTC,CASSLDRSNYGYTF
TRBV5-1,NA,TRBD1,TRBJ1-2,TGCGCCAGCAGCCCGCCAGGGGGTGGCTACACCTTC,CASSPPGGGYTF
TRBV5-1,NA,TRBD2,TRBJ2-3,TGCGCCTCCCACGGGGTAGCGGGGAGTGATCATACGCAGTATTTT,CASHGVAGSDHTQYF
TRBV5-5,once,TRBD2,TRBJ2-3,TGTGCCAGCAGCTCTACTAGCGGGGGGTGGACAGATACGCAGTATTTT,CASSSTSGGWTDTQYF
TRBV5-6,NA,TRBD2,TRBJ2-5,TGTGCCAGCAGTCTTATTCGGGGGGGTTTTCTGGTGCGAGAGACCCAGTACTTC,CASSLIRGGFLVRETQYF
TRBV7-2,NA,TRBD2,TRBJ2-3,TGTGCCAGCAGCTATAGCGGGGGGGTCACAGATACGCAGTATTTT,CASSYSGGVTDTQYF
TRBV5-1,NA,NA,TRBJ2-5,TGCGCCAGCAGTCCAGGGGAACAGGGAGAGACCCAGTACTTC,CASSPGEQGETQYF
TRBV5-1,once,NA,TRBJ1-2,TGCGCCAGCAGCTTGTTTAGGAACTATGGCTACACCTTC,CASSLFRNYGYTF
TRBV19,NA,TRBD1,TRBJ1-4,TGTGCCAGTAGACGGACAGGTGTCGCAACTAATGAAAAACTGTTTTTT,CASRRTGVATNEKLFF
TRBV3-1/TRBV3-2,NA,TRBD1,TRBJ1-1,TGTGCCAGCAGCCAAGGAGGCGGGACAGGGGGCTTAATTTACACTGAAGCTTTCTTT,CASSQGGGTGGLIYTEAFF
TRBV6-1,NA,NA,TRBJ2-1,TGTGCCAGCAGTGAAATCAGGAGCTCCTACAATGAGCAGTTCTTC,CASSEIRSSYNEQFF
TRBV19,NA,NA,TRBJ1-1,TGTGCCAGTAGAAGAGGAATGAACACTGAAGCTTTCTTT,CASRRGMNTEAFF
TRBV27,NA,TRBD1,TRBJ1-6,TGTGCCAGCAGGAGACAGGGTAGTTCACCCCTCCACTTT,CASRRQGSSPLHF
TRBV9,NA,NA,TRBJ2-5,TGTGCCAGCAGCGGTACACTGGAGACCCAGTACTTC,CASSGTLETQYF